One sample yielded the 24 T cell receptor beta chains listed below, sequenced in a study of healthy donors' naive CD4 and CD8 T cells. A linear amplification protocol produced the TCR libraries from roughly 480 ng of total RNA. MiXCR, applied by TCRdb to the reads, yields one record per CDR3 protein. Here the sample spans about 180,000 distinct CDR3 sequences, around 74% being singletons. The sequencing sample was made of naive CD4+ and CD8+ T cells sorted from blood, pooled from several donors. These receptors came from a pool of human donors in good health; the sample pools cells from several healthy donors.

The chain links TRBV5-1 to TRBJ1-1; TRBD1 might be the D (6 bases). CDR1 SGHRS and CDR2 YFSETQ come from the germline V gene. The CDR3 sequence is 12 residues long. Trimming cost V 5 bases and J 4 bases, with 9 bases left between them. The CDR3 here is CASRGDTTEAFF. The CDR3 DNA follows: TGCGCCAGCAGGGGGGACACCACTGAAGCTTTCTTT.

The chain recombines TRBV29-1 with TRBJ2-7; no clear D. Germline CDR1 and CDR2: SQVTM and ANQGSEA. This CDR3 is 13 amino acids long. V lost 2 bases and J lost 4, with 12 bases in between. This CDR3 reads CSVELGLGYEQYF. CDR3 nucleotide sequence: TGCAGCGTTGAATTGGGTCTAGGTTACGAGCAGTACTTC.

The rearrangement joins TRBV19 to TRBJ2-2; TRBD2 aligns across 11 bases. The trim removed 5 bases at V and 0 bases at J, leaving 2 bases unmatched. Germline V gives CDR1 LNHDA, CDR2 SQIVND (reference sequence). This CDR3 region has 16 residues. CDR3 in amino acids: CASSPSGGTNTGELFF. In DNA form, the CDR3 reads TGTGCCAGTAGTCCTAGCGGGGGGACGAACACCGGGGAGCTGTTTTTT.

The chain has TRBV6-2 or TRBV6-3 and TRBJ2-2, with D perhaps given as TRBD1 or TRBD2 (5 bases each). Trimming pared 8 bases from V and 2 bases from J, leaving 12 bases between. CDR1 MNHEY and CDR2 SVGEGT come from the germline V gene. This CDR3 region has 14 residues. This chain's CDR3 is CASGLGANTGELFF. The DNA for the CDR3 is TGTGCCAGCGGACTCGGGGCCAACACCGGGGAGCTGTTTTTT.

The chain joins TRBV6-5 to TRBJ2-7; D not certain. CDR1 is MNHEY and CDR2 is SVGAGI in the germline V gene. The germline V and J ends were trimmed by 2 bases and 7 bases, with 12 bases remaining between them. The CDR3 loop spans 13 amino acids. DNA of the CDR3: TGTGCCAGCAGTTACACCCCTTATGTGGAGCAGTACTTC. Protein product: CASSYTPYVEQYF.

This sequence joins TRBV29-1 and TRBJ1-2; D remains ambiguous. This CDR3 region has 12 residues. Germline CDR1 and CDR2: SQVTM and ANQGSEA. V lost 2 bases and J lost 8, with 12 bases in between. The CDR3 here is CSVERQLMGYTF. CDR3 coding DNA: TGCAGCGTTGAACGTCAGTTAATGGGCTACACCTTC.

J is TRBJ2-7 and V is TRBV29-1, with TRBD1 matching over 9 bases. CDR1 SQVTM and CDR2 ANQGSEA come from the germline V gene. Trimming took 4 bases from V and 3 from J; bases not matched to a gene: 4. The length of the CDR3 is 13 residues. The CDR3 is CSVAGQGLYEQYF. The CDR3 DNA follows: TGCAGCGTTGCGGGACAGGGACTCTACGAGCAGTACTTC.

This clonotype was detected only a few times. The V call is TRBV29-1, the J call TRBJ2-7; the D is unclear. This CDR3 has 13 amino acids. CDR1 and CDR2 (germline): SQVTM, ANQGSEA. The V gene lost 0 bases and the J gene lost 2 bases, with 8 bases spanning the gap. CDR3 amino acids: CSVEDKDPYEQYF. CDR3 DNA: TGCAGCGTTGAAGATAAGGACCCCTACGAGCAGTACTTC.

This chain connects TRBV29-1 to TRBJ2-3; TRBD1 is a possible D gene (6 bases). With 7 bases removed from V and 4 bases from J, the gap between germline ends came to 12 bases. Germline CDR1 and CDR2: SQVTM and ANQGSEA. This CDR3 is built from 12 residues. CDR3 coding DNA: TGCAGCGGCGAAACAGGGTCAGATACGCAGTATTTT. Protein sequence: CSGETGSDTQYF.

This clonotype was found once. The CDR3 region is CAWTGTSGSHEQYF. CDR3 coding DNA: TGTGCCTGGACCGGGACTAGCGGGAGCCACGAGCAGTACTTC. The chain has TRBV30 and TRBJ2-7, with 14 bases that match TRBD2. After removal of 4 bases from V and 5 bases from J, the junction contained 4 bases not matched to a gene. From germline, CDR1 is GTSNPN and CDR2 SVGIG (reference sequence). The CDR3 sequence is 14 residues long.

This chain joins TRBV6-2 or TRBV6-3 and TRBJ1-1; no clear D gene. In germline, CDR1 is MNHEY, CDR2 SVGEGT. With 6 bases removed from V and 5 bases from J, the gap between germline ends came to 16 bases. The CDR3 totals 14 residues. CDR3 sequence reads: CASSATAGWTEAFF. CDR3 nucleotide sequence: TGTGCCAGCAGCGCGACCGCGGGTTGGACTGAAGCTTTCTTT.

This clonotype was seen only once. The chain links TRBV15 to TRBJ2-7; D perhaps matches TRBD2 (5 bases). Germline V lookup: CDR1 LNHNV, CDR2 YYDKDF (reference sequence). This CDR3 region has 13 residues. The ends were cut back, 0 bases at V and 3 bases at J, with 6 bases in the middle. CDR3 residues: CATSRDGGYEQYF. CDR3 in DNA: TGTGCCACCAGCAGAGATGGAGGCTACGAGCAGTACTTC.

This chain joins TRBV28 and TRBJ2-7; D is possibly TRBD1 or TRBD2 (5 bases each). The CDR3 extends over 12 amino acids. Germline-derived CDR1 and CDR2 are MDHEN and SYDVKM. The V end lost 6 bases, the J end lost 0 bases, and 6 bases lay between the germline ends. The CDR3 sequence: CASRRGSYEQYF. The CDR3 DNA reads TGTGCCAGCAGGAGGGGCTCCTACGAGCAGTACTTC.

This clonotype was found a few times. The chain carries TRBV27 and TRBJ1-6, with D uncertain. Germline CDR1 and CDR2: MNHEY and SMNVEV (reference sequence). The CDR3 loop spans 12 amino acids. The germline V and J ends were trimmed by 3 bases and 9 bases, with 6 bases remaining between them. DNA of the CDR3: TGTGCCAGCAGTTTGTGGGGTTCACCCCTCCACTTT. It specifies CASSLWGSPLHF.

The chain employs TRBV18 and TRBJ2-5; D may be TRBD1 (5 bases). This CDR3 is built from 13 residues. Germline V lookup: CDR1 KGHSH, CDR2 LQKENI. The V and J ends lost 5 bases and 5 bases respectively, with 12 bases between them. CDR3 sequence (DNA): TGTGCCAGCTCAACAGGAATTTGGGAGACCCAGTACTTC. Translation: CASSTGIWETQYF.

This clonotype has only a few counts. The J gene is TRBJ2-7, the V gene TRBV29-1; 8 nucleotides line up with TRBD2. The CDR3 covers 15 residues. Per germline, CDR1 SQVTM and CDR2 ANQGSEA. J was trimmed by 1 base and V by 6 bases; bases with no gene match: 11. The CDR3 spells CSVDSGESESYEQYF. The CDR3 bases are TGCAGCGTCGATAGCGGGGAGAGTGAGTCCTACGAGCAGTACTTC.

For the CDR3, the DNA is TGTGCCAGCAGCTTAGGACAGAAACCTAACTATGGCTACACCTTC. It encodes CASSLGQKPNYGYTF. The chain recombines TRBV7-8 with TRBJ1-2, with D possibly matching TRBD1 (5 bases). V was shortened by 1 base and J by 0 bases, with 9 bases between the two germline ends. This CDR3 has 15 residues. CDR1 SGHVS and CDR2 FQNEAQ come from the germline V gene.

This clonotype has more than one count but fewer than ten. The rearrangement uses TRBV27 and TRBJ1-5; no firm D call. Germline lookup yields CDR1 MNHEY and CDR2 SMNVEV (reference sequence). This CDR3 comprises 14 residues. V was pared by 3 bases and J by 7 bases, with 13 bases between. The CDR3 region has the DNA TGTGCCAGCAGTTTGGTGGAGGGTGGGCAGCCCCAGCATTTT. It translates to CASSLVEGGQPQHF.

This clonotype showed up just a few times. V and J are TRBV5-6 and TRBJ2-7, with TRBD2 matching 11 bases. The J segment lost 4 bases and the V segment lost 0 bases, leaving 6 bases of the junction unmatched. CDR3 length: 16 residues. Germline V gene lookup returns CDR1 SGHDT and CDR2 YYEEEE. The CDR3 nucleotides read TGTGCCAGCAGCTTGGTTACTAGCGGGAGTATTTACGAGCAGTACTTC. Its protein product is CASSLVTSGSIYEQYF.

The rearrangement links TRBV19 to TRBJ2-7, with a weak D call TRBD1 (5 bases). This CDR3 is built from 14 residues. Germline V gene sequence: CDR1 LNHDA, CDR2 SQIVND (reference sequence). Between the trimmed V and J ends, which lost 10 bases and 0 bases, there was a span of 16 bases. The chain's CDR3 is CATSDTQSSYEQYF. The CDR3, as DNA: TGTGCCACCTCGGACACCCAGAGCTCCTACGAGCAGTACTTC.

This chain links TRBV19 with TRBJ1-2, with no clear D. The CDR3 has 14 residues. With 3 bases removed from V and 4 bases from J, the gap between germline ends came to 12 bases. CDR1 and CDR2 (germline): LNHDA, SQIVND (reference sequence). The CDR3 region has the DNA TGTGCCAGTAGTATCAACGGCAGGAGCTATGGCTACACCTTC. Translated, it gives CASSINGRSYGYTF.

This sequence joins TRBV27 and TRBJ2-3; 7 bases match TRBD1. Losses at the gene ends were 5 bases for V and 3 bases for J; bases not matched to a gene: 11. Germline lookup yields CDR1 MNHEY and CDR2 SMNVEV (reference sequence). This CDR3 has 16 amino acids. The CDR3 DNA sequence: TGTGCCAGCAGTCCAGGACCGACAGGGCGAACAGATACGCAGTATTTT. It translates to CASSPGPTGRTDTQYF.

This clonotype was detected only once. The rearrangement uses TRBV15 and TRBJ2-1, with D uncertain. The V end was cut by 4 bases, the J end by 4 bases, with 8 bases between. The CDR3 is 13 residues long. Germline-derived CDR1 and CDR2 are LNHNV and YYDKDF (reference sequence). The CDR3 bases are TGTGCCACCAGCACTAACAGATACAATGAGCAGTTCTTC. This sequence encodes CATSTNRYNEQFF.

The chain recombines TRBV19 with TRBJ2-3; D remains unclear. CDR3 length equals 16 residues. Germline V gene data show CDR1 as LNHDA and CDR2 as SQIVND (reference sequence). V lost 1 base to trimming and J lost 0 bases, with 11 bases between them. CDR3 bases: TGTGCCAGTAGTATAGTACGGGTATCTAGCACAGATACGCAGTATTTT. As protein: CASSIVRVSSTDTQYF.